Below are 5 T cell receptor beta chains sequenced from a single sample in a study of cytotoxic CD8 clonotypes in ibrutinib-treated CLL. Clones were read by immunoSEQ multiplex PCR, and TCRdb kept only the in-frame ones, dropping some. This sample carries about 56,000 clones, 55% to 65% of them seen once, and the ten largest clones take around 21%. The source material was PBMCs, sampled after 24 months of ibrutinib treatment. The receptor source for this set is a human donor with chronic lymphocytic leukemia.

The V call is TRBV5-1, the J call TRBJ2-1, with TRBD2 identical over 8 bases. This CDR3 is 17 amino acids long. Germline V gene lookup returns CDR1 SGHRS and CDR2 YFSETQ. The J segment lost 0 bases and the V segment lost 0 bases, leaving 5 bases of the junction unmatched. CDR3 sequence reads: CASSLAISGASYNEQFF. In DNA form, the CDR3 reads TGCGCCAGCAGCTTGGCAATTAGCGGGGCCTCCTACAATGAGCAGTTCTTC.

The chain is built from TRBV2 and TRBJ2-7; D unclear. V shed 6 bases and J shed 3 bases, with 6 bases lying between them. From germline, CDR1 is SNHLY and CDR2 FYNNEI. The CDR3 runs to 11 residues. The DNA for the CDR3 is TGTGCCAGCAGGTTCTACTACGAGCAGTACGTC. Amino acid sequence: CASRFYYEQYV.

This clone was observed a few times. The chain joins TRBV6-6 to TRBJ2-7; 10 nucleotides match TRBD2. Per germline, CDR1 MNHNY and CDR2 SVGAGI (reference sequence). The CDR3 has 16 residues. Trimming removed 6 bases from V and 4 bases from J; junction bases left unmatched: 12. CDR3 nucleotides: TGTGCCAGCAGGCCGACTAGCGGGTGGATTGGGTACGAGCAGTACTTC. This encodes CASRPTSGWIGYEQYF.

V usage is TRBV5-5 and J usage is TRBJ2-7, with 9 bases matching TRBD2. CDR3 length equals 14 residues. Germline V gene lookup returns CDR1 SGHKS and CDR2 YYEKEE (reference sequence). V lost 4 bases and J lost 4; bases outside the gene matches: 6. CDR3 sequence reads: CASSPSAGGYEQYF. In DNA form, the CDR3 reads TGTGCCAGCAGCCCCTCCGCGGGAGGGTACGAGCAGTACTTC.

By frequency in the sample, this clone is medium-sized (0.01 to 0.1%). This chain connects TRBV2 to TRBJ2-7; 13 bases are shared with TRBD2. The J segment lost 5 bases and the V segment lost 8 bases, leaving 3 bases of the junction unmatched. Germline-derived CDR1 and CDR2 are SNHLY and FYNNEI. This CDR3 contains 13 residues. The DNA for the CDR3 is TGTGCCAGCCGGACTAGCGGGAGCCACGAGCAGTACTTC. Translation gives CASRTSGSHEQYF.